This record concerns one T cell receptor (beta chain) sequence. The antigen remains unidentified. DNA from unsorted PBMC was sequenced on ten immunoSEQ deep assay plates. In the authors' workflow: There were no quality scores in the junction-only immunoSEQ sequences, so filtering differed. Generated by immunoSEQ multiplex PCR, the TCRdb table keeps only in-frame clones and is missing some. The D gene and trimming were derived from the DNA, and the V and J assignments and clone size from that table. The data contain more than 450,000 clones, around 74% of them seen just once; the ten biggest clones take up under 15%. This sample is part of a study of shared clonotypes between healthy human individuals. Study summary: The study enrolled a couple of women and three men aged 18 to 49. Study-wide results and caveats: An expected dependence of interdonor clonotype sharing on sequencing depth was noted.

The CDR3 runs 15 residues. Germline loops: CDR1 SGHTA, CDR2 FQGTGA. V shed 7 bases and J 0 bases; nucleotides not matched to a gene: 6. Sequenced material: PBMCs. The chain employs TRBV7-3 and TRBJ2-1, with 7 bases lining up with TRBD2. The sequence was obtained from a woman in her forties in good health. Some clones in this sample may be carry-over from other donors' samples. Here the CDR3 DNA reads TGTGCCAGCAACTTTGGCGGGGGCTCCTACAATGAGCAGTTCTTC. Its translation: CASNFGGGSYNEQFF.